This T cell receptor beta chain comes out of a study of cytomegalovirus exposure and HLA in healthy donors. Overall study context: Approximately 190 million T cells yielded 117 million unique TCR beta sequences in earlier analysis.

The V gene end was trimmed by 5 bases and the J gene end by 10 bases; junction bases not matched to a gene: 8. The CDR3 totals 15 residues. Germline lookup yields CDR1 SGHVS and CDR2 FQNEAQ. Whole-study results and caveats: HLA-A and HLA-B allele assignments for most subjects were reportedly predicted accurately using TCR beta sequences. A previous analysis found most TCR beta V segments productive roughly 87% or roughly 30% of the time. Altogether, 150 or so TCR beta chains were recorded as cytomegalovirus-associated.

Turning to this clone: Its antigen remains unknown.

In the PCR, 60 Vbeta and 13 Jbeta primers were used. Clones were read by immunoSEQ multiplex PCR, and TCRdb kept only the in-frame ones, dropping some. The table has fewer than 85,000 clones, around 82% seen once; the top ten hold roughly 3.5%. The sequence derives from a middle-aged man in good health and CMV-seronegative. The V call is TRBV7-8, the J call TRBJ1-6; TRBD1 matches 10 bases. Specimen: PBMCs. CDR3 DNA sequence: TGTGCCAGCAGCCCAGGGGGACAGGGGAGGTCACCCCTCCACTTT. Amino acid sequence: CASSPGGQGRSPLHF.